In its sample, the clone carrying this T cell receptor beta chain was seen once. Its target is unknown. This sample stems from a study of blood T cells in healthy people across ages. Overall study results and limits: Percentage of naive T cells showed a strong correlation with TCR beta diversity.

A second PCR, run for about 6 to 11 cycles, used a sample-barcoded 5' primer plus a J-beta primer mix. TCRdb reanalysed the 5' RACE reads using MiXCR and keeps one entry per CDR3 protein. This sample has just under 550,000 distinct CDR3 sequences, with 24% found just once. The CDR3 contains 15 residues. V lost 4 bases, J lost 5 bases, and 11 bases stayed unmatched. Looked up from germline, CDR1 is LGHNA and CDR2 is YNFKEQ. The draw of peripheral blood yielded ten milliliters from each donor. This sample also belongs to another study, concerning T cells of mothers and their children. That source notes: For each mother, over 9 million TCR beta CDR3 reads were obtained, and for each child, a few million.

Source material: blood. The clonotype comes from a boy younger than 18 in good health. The rearrangement uses TRBV4-2 and TRBJ2-7; 7 nucleotides match TRBD2. The CDR3 region is CASSRQGGSMDEQYF. The CDR3 DNA reads TGTGCCAGCAGCCGACAAGGCGGGAGCATGGACGAGCAGTACTTC.